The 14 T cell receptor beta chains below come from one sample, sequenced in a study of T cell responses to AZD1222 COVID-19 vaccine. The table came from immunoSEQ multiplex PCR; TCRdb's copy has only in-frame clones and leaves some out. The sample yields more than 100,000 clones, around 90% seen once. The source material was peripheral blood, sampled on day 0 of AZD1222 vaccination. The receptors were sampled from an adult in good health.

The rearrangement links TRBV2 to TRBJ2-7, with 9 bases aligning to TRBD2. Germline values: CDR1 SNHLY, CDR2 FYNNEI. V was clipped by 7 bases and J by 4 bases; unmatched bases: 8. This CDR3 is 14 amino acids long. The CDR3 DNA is TGTGCCAGCATGCGGGGGGGCGGGAGTTACGAGCAGTACTTC. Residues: CASMRGGGSYEQYF.

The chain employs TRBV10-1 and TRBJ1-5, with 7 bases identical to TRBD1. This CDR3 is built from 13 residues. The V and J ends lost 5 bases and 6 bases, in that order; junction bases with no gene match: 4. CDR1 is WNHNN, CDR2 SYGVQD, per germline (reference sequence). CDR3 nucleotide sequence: TGCGCCAGCAGTACAGGGGTAGGTCAGCCCCAGCATTTT. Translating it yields CASSTGVGQPQHF.

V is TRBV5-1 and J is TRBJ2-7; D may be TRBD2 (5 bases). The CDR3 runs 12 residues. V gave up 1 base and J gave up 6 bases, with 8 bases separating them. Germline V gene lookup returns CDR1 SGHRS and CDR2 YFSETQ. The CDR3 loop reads CASSLRGFEQYF. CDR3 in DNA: TGCGCCAGCAGCTTGAGAGGGTTCGAGCAGTACTTC.

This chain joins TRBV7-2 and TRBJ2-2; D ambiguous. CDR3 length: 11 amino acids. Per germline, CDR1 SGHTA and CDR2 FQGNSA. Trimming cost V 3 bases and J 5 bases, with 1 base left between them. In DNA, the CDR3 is TGTGCCAGCAGCTTTACCGGGGAGCTGTTTTTT. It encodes CASSFTGELFF. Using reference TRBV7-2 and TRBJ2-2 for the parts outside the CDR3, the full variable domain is GAGVSQSPSNKVTEKGKDVELRCDPISGHTALYWYRQSLGQGLEFLIYFQGNSAPDKSGLPSDRFSAERTGGSVSTLTIQRTQQEDSAVYLCASSFTGELFFGEGSRLTVL.

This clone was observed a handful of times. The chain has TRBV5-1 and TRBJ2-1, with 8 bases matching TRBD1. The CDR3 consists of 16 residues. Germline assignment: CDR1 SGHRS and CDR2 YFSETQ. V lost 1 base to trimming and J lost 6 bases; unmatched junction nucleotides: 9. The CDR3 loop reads CASSLNGQGAGNEQFF. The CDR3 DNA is TGCGCCAGCAGCTTGAACGGGCAGGGGGCCGGCAATGAGCAGTTCTTC. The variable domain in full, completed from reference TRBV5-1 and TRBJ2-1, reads KAGVTQTPRYLIKTRGQQVTLSCSPISGHRSVSWYQQTPGQGLQFLFEYFSETQRNKGNFPGRFSGRQFSNSRSEMNVSTLELGDSALYLCASSLNGQGAGNEQFFGPGTRLTVL.

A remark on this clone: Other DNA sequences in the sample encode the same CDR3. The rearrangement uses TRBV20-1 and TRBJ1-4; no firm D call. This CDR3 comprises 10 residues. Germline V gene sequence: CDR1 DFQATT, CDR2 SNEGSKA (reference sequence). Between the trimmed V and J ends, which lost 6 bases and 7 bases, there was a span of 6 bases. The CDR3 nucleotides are TGCAGTGCCAGGAGTGAAAAACTGTTTTTT. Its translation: CSARSEKLFF.

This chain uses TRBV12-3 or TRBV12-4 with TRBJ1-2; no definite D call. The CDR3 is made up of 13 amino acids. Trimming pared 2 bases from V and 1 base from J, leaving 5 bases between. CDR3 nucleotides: TGTGCCAGCAGTTTAAAAGTTAACTATGGCTACACCTTC. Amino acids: CASSLKVNYGYTF.

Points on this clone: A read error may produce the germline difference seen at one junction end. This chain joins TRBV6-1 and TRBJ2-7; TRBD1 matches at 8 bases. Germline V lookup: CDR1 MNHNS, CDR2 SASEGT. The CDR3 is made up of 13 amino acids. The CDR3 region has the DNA TGTGCCAGCAGGGAAGCAGGGGGCCTCGAGCAGTACTTC. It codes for CASREAGGLEQYF.

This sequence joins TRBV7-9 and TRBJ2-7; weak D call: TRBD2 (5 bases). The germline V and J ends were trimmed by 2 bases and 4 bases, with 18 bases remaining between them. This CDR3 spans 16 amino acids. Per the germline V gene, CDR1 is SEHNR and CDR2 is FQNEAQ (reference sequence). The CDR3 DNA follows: TGTGCCAGCAGCTTATATCTCTCAGCGGATACGTACGAGCAGTACTTC. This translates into CASSLYLSADTYEQYF.

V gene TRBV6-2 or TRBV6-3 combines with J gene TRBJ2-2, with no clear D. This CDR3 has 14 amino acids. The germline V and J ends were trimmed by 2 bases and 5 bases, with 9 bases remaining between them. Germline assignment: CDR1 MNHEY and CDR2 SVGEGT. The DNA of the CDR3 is TGTGCCAGCAGTTACGTAGGAGAAACCGGGGAGCTGTTTTTT. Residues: CASSYVGETGELFF.

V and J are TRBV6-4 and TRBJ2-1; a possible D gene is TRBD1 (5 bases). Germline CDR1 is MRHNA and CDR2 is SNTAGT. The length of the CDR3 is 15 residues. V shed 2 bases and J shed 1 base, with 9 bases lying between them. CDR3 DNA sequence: TGTGCCAGCAGTGACGTTCAGGGTTCCTACAATGAGCAGTTCTTC. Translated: CASSDVQGSYNEQFF.

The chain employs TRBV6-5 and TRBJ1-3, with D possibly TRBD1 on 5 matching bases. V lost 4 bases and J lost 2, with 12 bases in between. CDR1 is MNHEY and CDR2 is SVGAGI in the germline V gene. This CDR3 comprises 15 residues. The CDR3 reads CASSSRPGAGNTIYF. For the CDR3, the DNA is TGTGCCAGCAGTTCCCGTCCGGGGGCTGGAAACACCATATATTTT.

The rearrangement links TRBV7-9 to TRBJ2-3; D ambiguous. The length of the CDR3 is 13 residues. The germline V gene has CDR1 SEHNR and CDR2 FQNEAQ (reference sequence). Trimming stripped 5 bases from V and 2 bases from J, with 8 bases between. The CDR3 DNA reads TGTGCCAGCAGCACGTCCTCCACAGATACGCAGTATTTT. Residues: CASSTSSTDTQYF. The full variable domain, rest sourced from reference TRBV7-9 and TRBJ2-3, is DTGVSQNPRHKITKRGQNVTFRCDPISEHNRLYWYRQTLGQGPEFLTYFQNEAQLEKSRLLSDRFSAERPKGSFSTLEIQRTEQGDSAMYLCASSTSSTDTQYFGPGTRLTVL.

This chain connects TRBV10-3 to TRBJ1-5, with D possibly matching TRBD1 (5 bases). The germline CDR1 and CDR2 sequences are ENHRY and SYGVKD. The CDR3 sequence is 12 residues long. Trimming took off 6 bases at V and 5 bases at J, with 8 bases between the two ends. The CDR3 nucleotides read TGTGCCATCAGGGGGGGAGATCAGCCCCAGCATTTT. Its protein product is CAIRGGDQPQHF.